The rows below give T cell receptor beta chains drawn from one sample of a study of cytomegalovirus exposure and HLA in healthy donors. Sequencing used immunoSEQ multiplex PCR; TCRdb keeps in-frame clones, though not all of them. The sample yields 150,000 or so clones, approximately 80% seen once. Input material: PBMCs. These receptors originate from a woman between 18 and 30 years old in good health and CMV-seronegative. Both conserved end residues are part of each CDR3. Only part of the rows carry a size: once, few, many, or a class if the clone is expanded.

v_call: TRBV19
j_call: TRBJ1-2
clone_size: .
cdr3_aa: CASSTGIKDRASGYTF

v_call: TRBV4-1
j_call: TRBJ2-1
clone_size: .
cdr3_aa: CASSHPGLLYNEQFF

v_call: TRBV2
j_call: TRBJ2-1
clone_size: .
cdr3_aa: CASSAENEQFF

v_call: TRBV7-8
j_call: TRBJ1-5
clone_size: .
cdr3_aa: CASSLARGSPQHF

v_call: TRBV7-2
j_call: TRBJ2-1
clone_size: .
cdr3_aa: CASSAGSPVFFSYNEQFF

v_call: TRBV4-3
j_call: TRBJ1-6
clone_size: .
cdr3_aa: CASSLEPGRNSPLHF

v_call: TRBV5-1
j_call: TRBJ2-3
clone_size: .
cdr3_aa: CASADTSGRAGDTQYF

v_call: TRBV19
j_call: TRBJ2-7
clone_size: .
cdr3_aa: CASGQSYEQYF

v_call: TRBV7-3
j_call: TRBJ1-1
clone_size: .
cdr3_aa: CASSPGGGLGNTEAFF

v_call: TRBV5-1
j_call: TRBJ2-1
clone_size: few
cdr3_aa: CASSLELAGGPEQFF

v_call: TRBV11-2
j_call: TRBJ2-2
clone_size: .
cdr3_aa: CASSLDLGRRGGAGTGELFF

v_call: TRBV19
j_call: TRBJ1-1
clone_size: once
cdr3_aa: CASSFRGPEAFF

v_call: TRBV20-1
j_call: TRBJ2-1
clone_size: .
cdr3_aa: CSARFGETQFF

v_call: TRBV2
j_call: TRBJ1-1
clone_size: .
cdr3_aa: CASSPPGGVHTEAFF

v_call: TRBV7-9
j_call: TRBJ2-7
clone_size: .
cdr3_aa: CASSSPTGAIKNEQYF

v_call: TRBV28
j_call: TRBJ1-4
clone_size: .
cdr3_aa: CASGRGAVNEKLFF

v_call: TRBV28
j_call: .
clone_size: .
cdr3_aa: CASSGKTGPSYEQYF

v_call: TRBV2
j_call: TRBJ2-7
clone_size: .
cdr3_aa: CASQPSGRVTYEQYF

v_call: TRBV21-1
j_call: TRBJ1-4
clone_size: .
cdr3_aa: CASSTDRIYGKLFF

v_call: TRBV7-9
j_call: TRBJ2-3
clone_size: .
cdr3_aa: CASSVVAGEDTQYF

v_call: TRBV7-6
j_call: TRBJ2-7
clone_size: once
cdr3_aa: CASSSSAGGDYEQYF

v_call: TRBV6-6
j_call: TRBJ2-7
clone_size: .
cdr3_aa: CASSLPGSYEQYF

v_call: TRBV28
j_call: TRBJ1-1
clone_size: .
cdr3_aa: CASSLSPTPSGILNTEAFF

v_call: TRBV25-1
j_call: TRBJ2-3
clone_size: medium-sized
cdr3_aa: CASSEATQYF

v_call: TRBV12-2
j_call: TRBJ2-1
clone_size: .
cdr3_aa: CASRLADCSLASIYNEQFF

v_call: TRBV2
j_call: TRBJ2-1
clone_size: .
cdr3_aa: CASTLNSGSYYEQFF

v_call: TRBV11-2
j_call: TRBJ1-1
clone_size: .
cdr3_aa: CASSLNVGRDTEAFF

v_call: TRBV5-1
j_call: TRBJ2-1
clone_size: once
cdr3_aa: CASSLGLAGGNEQFF

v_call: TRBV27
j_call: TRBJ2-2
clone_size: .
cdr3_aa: CASSLTASGELFF

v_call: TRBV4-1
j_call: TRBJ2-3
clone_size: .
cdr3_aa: CASSHLTDTQYF

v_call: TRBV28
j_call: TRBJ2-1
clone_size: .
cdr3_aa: CASSLLGLGYNEQFF

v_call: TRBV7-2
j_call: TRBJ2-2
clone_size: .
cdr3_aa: CASSPDRGGTGELFF

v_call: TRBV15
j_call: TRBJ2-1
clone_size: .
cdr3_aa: CATSRDKRSPYNEQFF

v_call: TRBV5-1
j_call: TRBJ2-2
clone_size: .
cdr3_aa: CASSSSTSGRINTGELFF

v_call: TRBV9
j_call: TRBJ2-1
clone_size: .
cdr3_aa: CASSVAGNPNNEQFF